This T cell receptor (beta chain) was recorded in a study of T-cell memory formation after mild COVID-19. At the level of the study: Largely donor-specific sequence clusters came from two donors.

5'RACE primed at constant segments yielded TCR alpha and TCR beta cDNA libraries bearing sample barcodes and UMIs. From the 5' RACE reads, TCRdb called clonotypes with MiXCR, one entry per CDR3 protein. The sample yields about 560,000 distinct CDR3 sequences, 15% to 20% seen once. Trimming pared 4 bases from V and 11 bases from J, leaving 14 bases between. The CDR3 has 12 amino acids. This clonotype was found many times. Sequenced sample: PBMCs or a T cell subset sorted from them (not recorded which). The rearrangement joins TRBV12-3 or TRBV12-4 to TRBJ2-5; D unclear. The sequence derives from an adult woman who had mild COVID-19 (a few samples of this study predate the infection). Cell type and time point are not known. The CDR3: CASSSPGRPQYF. The CDR3 DNA is TGTGCCAGCAGTTCCCCCGGCAGACCACAGTACTTC.